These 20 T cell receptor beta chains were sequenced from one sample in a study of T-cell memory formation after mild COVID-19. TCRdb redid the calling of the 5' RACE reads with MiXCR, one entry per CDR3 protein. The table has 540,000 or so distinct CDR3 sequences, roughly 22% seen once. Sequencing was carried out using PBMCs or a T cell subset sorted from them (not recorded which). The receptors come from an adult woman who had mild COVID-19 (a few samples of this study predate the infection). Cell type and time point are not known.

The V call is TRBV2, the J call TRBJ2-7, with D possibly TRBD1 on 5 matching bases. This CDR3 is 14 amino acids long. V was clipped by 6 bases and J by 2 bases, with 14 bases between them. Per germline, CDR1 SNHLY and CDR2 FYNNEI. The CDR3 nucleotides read TGTGCCAGCAGGAGCCGCGAGACAGCCTACGAGCAGTACTTC. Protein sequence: CASRSRETAYEQYF.

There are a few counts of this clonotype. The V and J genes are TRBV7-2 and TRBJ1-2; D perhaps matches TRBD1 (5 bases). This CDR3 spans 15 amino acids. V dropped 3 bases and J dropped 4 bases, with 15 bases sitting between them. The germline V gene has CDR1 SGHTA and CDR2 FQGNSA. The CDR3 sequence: CASSFRLQGIYGYTF. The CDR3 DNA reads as TGTGCCAGCAGCTTTAGACTCCAGGGTATCTATGGCTACACCTTC.

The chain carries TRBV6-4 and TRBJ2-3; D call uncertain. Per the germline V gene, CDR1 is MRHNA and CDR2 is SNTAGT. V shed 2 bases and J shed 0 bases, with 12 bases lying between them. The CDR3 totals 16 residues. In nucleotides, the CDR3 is TGTGCCAGCAGTGACCCAAGTTGGAGAAGCACAGATACGCAGTATTTT. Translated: CASSDPSWRSTDTQYF.

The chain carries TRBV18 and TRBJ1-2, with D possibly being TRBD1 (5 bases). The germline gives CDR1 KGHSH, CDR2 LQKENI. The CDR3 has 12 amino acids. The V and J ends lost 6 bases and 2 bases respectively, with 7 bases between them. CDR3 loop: CASSGQNYGYTF. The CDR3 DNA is TGTGCCAGCTCGGGGCAGAACTATGGCTACACCTTC.

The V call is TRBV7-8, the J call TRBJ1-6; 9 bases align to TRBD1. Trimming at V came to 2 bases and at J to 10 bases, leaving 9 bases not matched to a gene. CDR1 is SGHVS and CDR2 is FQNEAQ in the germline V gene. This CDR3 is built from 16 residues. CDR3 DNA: TGTGCCAGCAGCTTACCTGCTGGACAGGGGCGGTCACCCCTCCACTTT. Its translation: CASSLPAGQGRSPLHF.

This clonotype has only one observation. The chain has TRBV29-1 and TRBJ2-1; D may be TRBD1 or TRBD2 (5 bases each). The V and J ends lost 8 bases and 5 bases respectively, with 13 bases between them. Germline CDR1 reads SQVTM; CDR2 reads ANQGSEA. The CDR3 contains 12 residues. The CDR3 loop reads CSPRDANNEQFF. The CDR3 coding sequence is TGCAGCCCTCGGGACGCCAACAATGAGCAGTTCTTC.

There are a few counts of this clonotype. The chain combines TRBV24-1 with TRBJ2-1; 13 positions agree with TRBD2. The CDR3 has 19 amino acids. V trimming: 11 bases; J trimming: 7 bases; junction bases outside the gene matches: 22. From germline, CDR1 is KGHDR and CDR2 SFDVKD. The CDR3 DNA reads TGTGCCATCTCCTCCCCCGGGACTAGCGGGACAGAGGAGATAAATGAGCAGTTCTTC. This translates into CAISSPGTSGTEEINEQFF.

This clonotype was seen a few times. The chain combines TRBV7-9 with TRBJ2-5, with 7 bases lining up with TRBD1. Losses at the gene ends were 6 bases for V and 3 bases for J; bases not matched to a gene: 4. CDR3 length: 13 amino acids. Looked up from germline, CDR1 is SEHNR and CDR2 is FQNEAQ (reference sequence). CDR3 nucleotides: TGTGCCAGCAGGCACAGGGGCGAAGAGACCCAGTACTTC. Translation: CASRHRGEETQYF.

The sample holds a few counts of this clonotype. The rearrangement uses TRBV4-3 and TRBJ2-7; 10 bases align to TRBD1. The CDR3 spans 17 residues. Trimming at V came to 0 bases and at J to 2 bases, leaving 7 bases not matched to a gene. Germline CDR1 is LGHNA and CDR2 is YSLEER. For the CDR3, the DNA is TGCGCCAGCAGCCAAGATGGCCCTGGACAGGGGGCCTACGAGCAGTACTTC. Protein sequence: CASSQDGPGQGAYEQYF.

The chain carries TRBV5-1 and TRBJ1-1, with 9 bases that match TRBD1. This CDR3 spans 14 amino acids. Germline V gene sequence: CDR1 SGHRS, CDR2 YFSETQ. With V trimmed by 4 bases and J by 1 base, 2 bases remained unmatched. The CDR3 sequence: CASSGTGKNTEAFF. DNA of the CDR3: TGCGCCAGCAGCGGGACAGGGAAGAACACTGAAGCTTTCTTT. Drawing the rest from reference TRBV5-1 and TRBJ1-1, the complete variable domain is KAGVTQTPRYLIKTRGQQVTLSCSPISGHRSVSWYQQTPGQGLQFLFEYFSETQRNKGNFPGRFSGRQFSNSRSEMNVSTLELGDSALYLCASSGTGKNTEAFFGQGTRLTVV.

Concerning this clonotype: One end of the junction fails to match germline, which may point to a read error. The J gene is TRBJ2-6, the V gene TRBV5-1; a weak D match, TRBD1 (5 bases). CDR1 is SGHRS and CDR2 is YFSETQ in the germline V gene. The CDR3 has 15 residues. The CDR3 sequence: CASSLDFSGANVLTF. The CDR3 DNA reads TGCGCCAGCAGCTTGGACTTCTCTGGGGCCAACGTCCTAACTTTC.

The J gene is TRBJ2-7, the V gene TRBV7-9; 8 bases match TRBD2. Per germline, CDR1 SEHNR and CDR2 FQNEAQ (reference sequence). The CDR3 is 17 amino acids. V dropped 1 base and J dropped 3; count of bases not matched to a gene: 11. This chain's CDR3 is CASSLEAGGAALYEQYF. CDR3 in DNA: TGTGCCAGCAGCTTAGAGGCCGGGGGGGCGGCTCTCTACGAGCAGTACTTC.

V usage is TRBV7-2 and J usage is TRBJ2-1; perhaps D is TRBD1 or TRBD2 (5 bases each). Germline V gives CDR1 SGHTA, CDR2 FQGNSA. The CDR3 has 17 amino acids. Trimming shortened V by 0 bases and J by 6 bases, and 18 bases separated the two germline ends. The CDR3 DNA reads TGTGCCAGCAGCTTAGCTTCTCTTAGTTCGGGACGCAATGAGCAGTTCTTC. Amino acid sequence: CASSLASLSSGRNEQFF. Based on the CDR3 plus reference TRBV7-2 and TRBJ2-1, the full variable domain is GAGVSQSPSNKVTEKGKDVELRCDPISGHTALYWYRQSLGQGLEFLIYFQGNSAPDKSGLPSDRFSAERTGGSVSTLTIQRTQQEDSAVYLCASSLASLSSGRNEQFFGPGTRLTVL.

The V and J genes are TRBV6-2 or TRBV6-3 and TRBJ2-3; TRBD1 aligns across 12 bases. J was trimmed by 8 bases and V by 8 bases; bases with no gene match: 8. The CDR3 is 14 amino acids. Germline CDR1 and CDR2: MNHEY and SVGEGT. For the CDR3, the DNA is TGTGCCAGCCGGGGGACAGGGGGCATCAGTACGCAGTATTTT. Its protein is CASRGTGGISTQYF.

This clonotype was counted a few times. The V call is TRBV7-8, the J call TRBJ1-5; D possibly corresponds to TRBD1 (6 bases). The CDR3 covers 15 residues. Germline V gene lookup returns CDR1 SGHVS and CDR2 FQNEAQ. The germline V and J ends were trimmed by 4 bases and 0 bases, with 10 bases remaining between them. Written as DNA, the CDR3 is TGTGCCAGCAGCTCTTACAGGGATAGCAATCAGCCCCAGCATTTT. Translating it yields CASSSYRDSNQPQHF.

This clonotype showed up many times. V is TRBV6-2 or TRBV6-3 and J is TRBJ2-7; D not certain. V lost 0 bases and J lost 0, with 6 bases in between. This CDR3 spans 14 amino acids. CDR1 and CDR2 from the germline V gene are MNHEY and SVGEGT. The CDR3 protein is CASSYSSDSYEQYF. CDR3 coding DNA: TGTGCCAGCAGTTACTCGAGTGACTCCTACGAGCAGTACTTC.

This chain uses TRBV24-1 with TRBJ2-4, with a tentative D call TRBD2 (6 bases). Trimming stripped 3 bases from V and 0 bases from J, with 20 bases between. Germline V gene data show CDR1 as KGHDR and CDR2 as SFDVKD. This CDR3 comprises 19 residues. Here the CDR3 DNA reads TGTGCCACCAGTGATAGTCCAAGAACGGAGGGATTAGCCAAAAACATTCAGTACTTC. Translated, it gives CATSDSPRTEGLAKNIQYF.

For the CDR3, the DNA is TGCAGCGCAGGGACAGGGACTTCCTACGAGCAGTACTTC. The encoded protein is CSAGTGTSYEQYF. This chain uses TRBV29-1 with TRBJ2-7; 9 bases agree with TRBD1. The CDR3 totals 13 residues. J was trimmed by 1 base and V by 7 bases; bases with no gene match: 5. In germline, CDR1 is SQVTM, CDR2 ANQGSEA.

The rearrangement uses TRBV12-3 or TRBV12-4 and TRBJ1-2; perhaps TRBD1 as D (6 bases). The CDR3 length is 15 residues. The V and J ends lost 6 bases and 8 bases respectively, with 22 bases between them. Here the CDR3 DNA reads TGTGCCAGCAGGGGTAGGGACAAAATCAGAAGGGGCTACACCTTC. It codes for CASRGRDKIRRGYTF.

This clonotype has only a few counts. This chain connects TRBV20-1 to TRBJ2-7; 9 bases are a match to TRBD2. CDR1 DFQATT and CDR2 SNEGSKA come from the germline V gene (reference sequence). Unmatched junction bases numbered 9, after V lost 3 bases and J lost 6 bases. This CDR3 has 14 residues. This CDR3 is CSASRTSGYGEQYF. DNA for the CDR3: TGCAGTGCTAGCCGTACTAGCGGGTACGGCGAGCAGTACTTC.